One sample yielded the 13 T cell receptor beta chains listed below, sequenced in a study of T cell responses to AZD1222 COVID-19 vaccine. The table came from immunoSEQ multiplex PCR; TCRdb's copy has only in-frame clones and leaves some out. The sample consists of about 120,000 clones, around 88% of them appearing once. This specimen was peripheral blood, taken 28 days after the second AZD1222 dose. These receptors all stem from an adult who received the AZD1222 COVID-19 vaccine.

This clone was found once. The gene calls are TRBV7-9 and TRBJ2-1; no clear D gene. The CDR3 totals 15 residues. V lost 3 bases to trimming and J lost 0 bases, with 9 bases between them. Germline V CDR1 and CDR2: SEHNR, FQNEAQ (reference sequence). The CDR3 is CASSFSLGSYNEQFF. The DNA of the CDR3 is TGTGCCAGCAGCTTTTCCCTGGGCTCCTACAATGAGCAGTTCTTC.

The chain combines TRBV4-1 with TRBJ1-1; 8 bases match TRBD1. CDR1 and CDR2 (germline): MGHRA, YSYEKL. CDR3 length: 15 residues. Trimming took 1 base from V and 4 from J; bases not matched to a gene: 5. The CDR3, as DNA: TGCGCCAGCAGCCAAGGTCGGACAGGGATCACTGAAGCTTTCTTT. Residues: CASSQGRTGITEAFF.

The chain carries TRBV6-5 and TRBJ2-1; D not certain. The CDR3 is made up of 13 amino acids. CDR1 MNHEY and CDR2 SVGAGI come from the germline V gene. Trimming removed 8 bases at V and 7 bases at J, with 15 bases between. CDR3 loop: CASGRTFGNEQFF. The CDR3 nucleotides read TGTGCCAGCGGCCGGACCTTCGGGAATGAGCAGTTCTTC.

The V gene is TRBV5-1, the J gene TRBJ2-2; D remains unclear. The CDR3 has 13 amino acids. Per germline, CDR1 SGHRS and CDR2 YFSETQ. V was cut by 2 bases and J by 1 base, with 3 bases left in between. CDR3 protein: CASSLGNTGELFF. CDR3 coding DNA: TGCGCCAGCAGCTTAGGGAACACCGGGGAGCTGTTTTTT.

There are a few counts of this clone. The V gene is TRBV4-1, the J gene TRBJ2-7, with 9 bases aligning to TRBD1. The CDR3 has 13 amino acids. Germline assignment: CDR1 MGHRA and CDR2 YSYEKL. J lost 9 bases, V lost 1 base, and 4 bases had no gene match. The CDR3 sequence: CASSQGTGALQYF. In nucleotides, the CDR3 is TGCGCCAGCAGCCAAGGGACAGGGGCTTTGCAGTACTTC.

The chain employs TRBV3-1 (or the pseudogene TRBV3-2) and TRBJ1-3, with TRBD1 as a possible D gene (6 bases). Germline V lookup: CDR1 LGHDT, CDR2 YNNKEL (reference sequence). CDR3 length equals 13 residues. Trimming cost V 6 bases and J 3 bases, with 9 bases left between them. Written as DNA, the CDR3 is TGTGCCAGCAGTCCCAGGGGTGGAAACACCATATATTTT. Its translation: CASSPRGGNTIYF.

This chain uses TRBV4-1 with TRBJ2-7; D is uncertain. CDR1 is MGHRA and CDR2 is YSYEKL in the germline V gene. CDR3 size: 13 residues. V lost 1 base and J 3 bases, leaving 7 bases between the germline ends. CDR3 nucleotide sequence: TGCGCCAGCAGCCAAGGAACCAGCTACGAGCAGTACTTC. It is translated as CASSQGTSYEQYF.

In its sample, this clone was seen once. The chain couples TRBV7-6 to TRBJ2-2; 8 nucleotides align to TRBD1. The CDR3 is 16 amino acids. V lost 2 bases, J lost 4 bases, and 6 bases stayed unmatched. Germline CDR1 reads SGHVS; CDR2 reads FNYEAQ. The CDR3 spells CASSLLTGTGTGELFF. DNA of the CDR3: TGTGCCAGCAGCTTATTGACCGGGACAGGCACCGGGGAGCTGTTTTTT.

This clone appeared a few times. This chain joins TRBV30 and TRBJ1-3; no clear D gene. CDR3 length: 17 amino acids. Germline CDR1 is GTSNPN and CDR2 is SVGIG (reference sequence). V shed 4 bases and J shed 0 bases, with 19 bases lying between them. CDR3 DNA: TGTGCCTGGATCCTTAAAGAGGGCCCTGACTCTGGAAACACCATATATTTT. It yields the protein CAWILKEGPDSGNTIYF.

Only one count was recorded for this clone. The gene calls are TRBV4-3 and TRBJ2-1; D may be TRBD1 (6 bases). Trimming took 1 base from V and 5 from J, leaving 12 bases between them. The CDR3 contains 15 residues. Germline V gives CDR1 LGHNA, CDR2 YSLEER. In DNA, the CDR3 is TGCGCCAGCAGCCAAGGTCTGGCAGGGGACAATGAGCAGTTCTTC. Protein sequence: CASSQGLAGDNEQFF.

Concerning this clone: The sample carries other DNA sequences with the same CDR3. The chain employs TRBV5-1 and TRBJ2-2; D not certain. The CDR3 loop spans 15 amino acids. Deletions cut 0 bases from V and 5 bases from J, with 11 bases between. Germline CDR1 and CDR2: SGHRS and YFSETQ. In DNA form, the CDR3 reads TGCGCCAGCAGCTTGGGTGGTCTCGGAACCGGGGAGCTGTTTTTT. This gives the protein CASSLGGLGTGELFF.

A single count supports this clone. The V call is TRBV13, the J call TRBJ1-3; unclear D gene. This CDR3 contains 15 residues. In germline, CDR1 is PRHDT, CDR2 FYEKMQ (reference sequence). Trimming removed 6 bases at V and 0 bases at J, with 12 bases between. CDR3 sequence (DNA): TGTGCCAGCAGACAGTCGCGAGACTCTGGAAACACCATATATTTT. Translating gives CASRQSRDSGNTIYF.

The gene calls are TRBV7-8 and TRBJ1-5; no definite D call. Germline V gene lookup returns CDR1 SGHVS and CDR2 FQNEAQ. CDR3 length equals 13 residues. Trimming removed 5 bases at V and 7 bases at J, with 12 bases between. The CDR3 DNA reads TGTGCCAGCAGCCTGAGAGTTCCACAGCCCCAGCATTTT. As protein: CASSLRVPQPQHF.